The clone carrying this TCR beta chain has ten or more counts. 5'RACE generated cDNA with 10-nucleotide random UMIs. Every sequencing run generated in excess of 170 million TCR-beta sequences. These sequences covered 15-18 subjects. TCRdb called the 5' RACE reads again in MiXCR, with one record for every CDR3 protein. The table has 20,000 to 25,000 distinct CDR3 sequences, 6.7% seen once. The sample is drawn from a study of neurological immune-mediated disorders. Germline V gives CDR1 SGHRS, CDR2 YFSETQ. V gave up 0 bases and J gave up 8 bases, with 17 bases separating them. The CDR3 sequence is 15 residues long. 2 million PBMCs stored at -80 C were the source of the unsorted libraries.

The sample was PBMCs. V and J are TRBV5-1 and TRBJ1-2, with D maybe TRBD1 (5 bases). This receptor was taken from a woman aged 40 to 50 in good health. This CDR3 is CASSLADSRGEGYTF. The CDR3 DNA is TGCGCCAGCAGCTTGGCCGACAGCCGGGGGGAAGGCTACACCTTC.